The 8 T cell receptor beta chains below were found in one sample sequenced in a study of blood T cell repertoires in COVID-19. TCRdb's table, derived via immunoSEQ multiplex PCR, lists solely in-frame clones and lacks some. The table lists approximately 300,000 clones, roughly 80% of them singletons. Sequencing was done on a sample of peripheral blood. These receptors originate from a woman in her 50s with active or convalescent COVID-19.

The chain recombines TRBV6-5 with TRBJ2-7, with D tentatively TRBD2 (7 bases). This CDR3 has 15 amino acids. Per the germline V gene, CDR1 is MNHEY and CDR2 is SVGAGI. The V end lost 0 bases, the J end lost 3 bases, and 12 bases lay between the germline ends. CDR3 region: CASSYSKRDIYEQYF. The CDR3 region has the DNA TGTGCCAGCAGTTACTCCAAGCGGGACATCTACGAGCAGTACTTC.

V gene TRBV18 combines with J gene TRBJ1-4; D perhaps matches TRBD1 (5 bases). The CDR3 contains 16 residues. Germline CDR1 KGHSH, CDR2 LQKENI. Deletions cut 2 bases from V and 5 bases from J, with 15 bases between. CDR3 bases: TGTGCCAGCTCACCAACGACCCGACAGTTAAATGAAAAACTGTTTTTT. Its translation: CASSPTTRQLNEKLFF.

CDR3: CASSLWGSIYGYTF. The CDR3 DNA reads TGTGCCAGCAGCTTATGGGGCAGCATCTATGGCTACACCTTC. V and J are TRBV7-2 and TRBJ1-2, with D possibly TRBD1 on 5 matching bases. In germline, CDR1 is SGHTA, CDR2 FQGNSA. This CDR3 contains 14 residues. V lost 2 bases to trimming and J lost 4 bases, with 11 bases between them.

The chain combines TRBV5-1 with TRBJ1-1; 9 bases agree with TRBD1. The CDR3 runs to 16 residues. Germline CDR1 and CDR2: SGHRS and YFSETQ. The junction had 8 bases not matched to a gene; V was cut back by 3 bases and J by 2 bases. CDR3 DNA sequence: TGCGCCAGCAGCTGGGGACAGGGCTATAGAAACACTGAAGCTTTCTTT. Residues: CASSWGQGYRNTEAFF.

This chain links TRBV11-2 with TRBJ1-1; D is perhaps TRBD1 (6 bases). Between the trimmed V and J ends, which lost 6 bases and 0 bases, there was a span of 11 bases. The germline V gene encodes CDR1 SGHAT and CDR2 FQNNGV. This CDR3 has 14 amino acids. CDR3 amino acids: CASRPTGMNTEAFF. The DNA for the CDR3 is TGTGCCAGCAGACCAACAGGGATGAACACTGAAGCTTTCTTT.

The rearrangement uses TRBV28 and TRBJ1-1; D is unresolved. The CDR3 covers 12 residues. Germline-derived CDR1 and CDR2 are MDHEN and SYDVKM. V lost 7 bases and J 0 bases, leaving 6 bases between the germline ends. The CDR3 protein is CASTPLNTEAFF. The CDR3 DNA is TGTGCCAGCACCCCCTTGAACACTGAAGCTTTCTTT.

This CDR3 reads CASSLVTGGPQEQYF. CDR3 in DNA: TGCGCCAGCAGCTTGGTGACGGGAGGACCTCAAGAGCAGTACTTC. The rearrangement links TRBV5-1 to TRBJ2-7; the match to TRBD2 covers 7 bases. Looked up from germline, CDR1 is SGHRS and CDR2 is YFSETQ. The CDR3 spans 15 residues. V shed 0 bases, J shed 7 bases, and the junction held 10 bases outside the gene matches.

Ten or more counts support this clone. V and J are TRBV2 and TRBJ2-3; 9 positions agree with TRBD1. V shed 4 bases and J 11 bases; nucleotides not matched to a gene: 7. There are 13 residues in the CDR3. Germline V gene lookup returns CDR1 SNHLY and CDR2 FYNNEI. CDR3 protein: CASSGVGQGRQYF. In nucleotides, the CDR3 is TGTGCCAGCAGTGGGGTCGGACAGGGGAGGCAGTATTTT.